This T cell receptor (beta chain) was retrieved from a study of T cell responses to AZD1222 COVID-19 vaccine. The count of this clone is one. Method: immunoSEQ multiplex PCR; TCRdb's copy keeps in-frame clones and lacks some. The data hold some 80,000 clones, with roughly 87% observed a single time. With 4 bases removed from V and 8 bases from J, the gap between germline ends came to 9 bases. The CDR3 length is 12 residues. Per germline, CDR1 MNHEY and CDR2 SVGAGI. The rearrangement links TRBV6-5 to TRBJ2-4; possible D gene TRBD2, 5 bases. Sequenced material: peripheral blood, taken on day 0 of MenACWY control vaccination. This TCR was sampled from an adult in good health. CDR3 in DNA: TGTGCCAGCAGTTCTTACGGGGACATTCAGTACTTC. Its translation is CASSSYGDIQYF.